Below are 5 T cell receptor beta chains sequenced from a single sample in a study of T cells after yellow fever vaccination. TCRdb re-called the 5' RACE reads through MiXCR, storing one row per CDR3 protein. The repertoire includes around 400,000 distinct CDR3 sequences, approximately 10% of them detected once, and around 19% sits in the top ten. Sequencing was performed on PBMCs, taken on the day of the first yellow fever vaccination. The receptors were sampled from a man aged 18 to 29 who received the YFV17D yellow fever vaccine.

This clonotype has a count of ten or more. The J gene is TRBJ2-7, the V gene TRBV11-1; D remains ambiguous. V was shortened by 3 bases and J by 2 bases, with 5 bases between the two germline ends. CDR1 and CDR2 (germline): SGHAT, FQDESV (reference sequence). The CDR3 has 12 residues. The CDR3 nucleotides read TGTGCCAGCAGCTTCGACACCTACGAGCAGTACTTC. Translating gives CASSFDTYEQYF.

The chain is built from TRBV18 and TRBJ2-3; perhaps TRBD2 as D (7 bases). Germline V lookup: CDR1 KGHSH, CDR2 LQKENI. This CDR3 contains 16 residues. Between the trimmed V and J ends, which lost 0 bases and 2 bases, there was a span of 12 bases. This chain's CDR3 is CASSPPGGLLTDTQYF. In nucleotides, the CDR3 is TGTGCCAGCTCACCACCGGGGGGGCTCCTCACAGATACGCAGTATTTT.

The chain combines TRBV3-1 with TRBJ1-1; 7 bases agree with TRBD1. J gave up 5 bases and V 7 bases, and 7 bases lay outside the gene matches. The CDR3 covers 13 residues. Per the germline V gene, CDR1 is LGHDT and CDR2 is YNNKEL (reference sequence). DNA of the CDR3: TGTGCCAGCATCCCACAGGGGCAAACTGAAGCTTTCTTT. Amino acids: CASIPQGQTEAFF.

This clonotype has a handful of counts. The V gene is TRBV15, the J gene TRBJ1-3; no firm D call. The CDR3 runs to 12 residues. Germline V gene data show CDR1 as LNHNV and CDR2 as YYDKDF (reference sequence). V was shortened by 11 bases and J by 5 bases, with 13 bases between the two germline ends. CDR3 bases: TGTGCCTCCGGTTGGACCCGAAACACCATATATTTT. It yields the protein CASGWTRNTIYF.

This chain joins TRBV20-1 and TRBJ1-2; perhaps TRBD1 as D (5 bases). V dropped 4 bases and J dropped 4 bases, with 16 bases sitting between them. Germline CDR1 DFQATT, CDR2 SNEGSKA (reference sequence). The CDR3 spans 14 residues. CDR3 in DNA: TGCAGTGCTAACCTTCCCACCGGGGGCTATGGCTACACCTTC. Encoded protein: CSANLPTGGYGYTF.